Listed below are T cell receptor beta chains from one sample, sequenced in a study of T-cell memory formation after mild COVID-19. TCRdb re-analysed the 5' RACE reads in MiXCR, keeping a single row per CDR3 protein. The table shows about 280,000 distinct CDR3 sequences, with less than 9.5% occurring only once. Sample: PBMCs or a T cell subset sorted from them (not recorded which). These receptors originate from a man aged 18-30 years who had mild COVID-19 (a few samples of this study predate the infection). Cell type and time point are not known. The CDR3 runs from the conserved cysteine through the conserved F or W.

V: TRBV19; CDR3: CASSRTGAEKLFF
V: TRBV7-2; CDR3: CASSQGQGTSPLHF
V: TRBV7-9; CDR3: CASSLEMVYF
V: TRBV6-1; CDR3: CAGKKGRVENTDTQYF
V: TRBV24-1; CDR3: CATPRVNTEAFF
V: TRBV12-3/TRBV12-4; CDR3: CASSLQGDYNEQFF
V: TRBV28; CDR3: CASRRQGGNRPQHF
V: TRBV7-2; CDR3: CASSPSLTSSNQPQHF
V: TRBV6-5; CDR3: CASTDSMNTEAFF
V: TRBV5-1; CDR3: CASSLLTANTEAFF
V: TRBV11-2; CDR3: CASSLFRKQNTGELFF